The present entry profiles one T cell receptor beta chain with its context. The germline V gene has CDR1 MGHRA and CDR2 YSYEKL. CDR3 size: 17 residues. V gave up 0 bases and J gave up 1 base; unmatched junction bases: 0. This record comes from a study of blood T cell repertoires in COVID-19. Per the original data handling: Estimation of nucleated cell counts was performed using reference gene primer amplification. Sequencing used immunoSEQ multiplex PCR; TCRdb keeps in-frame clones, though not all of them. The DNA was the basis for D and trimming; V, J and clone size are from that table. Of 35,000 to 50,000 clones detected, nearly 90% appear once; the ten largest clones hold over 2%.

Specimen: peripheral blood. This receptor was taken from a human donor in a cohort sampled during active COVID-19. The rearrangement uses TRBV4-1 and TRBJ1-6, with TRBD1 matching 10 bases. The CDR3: CASSQEDRGSYNSPLHF. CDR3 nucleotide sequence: TGCGCCAGCAGCCAAGAGGACAGGGGGTCCTATAATTCACCCCTCCACTTT.